This T cell receptor beta chain was sequenced during a study of cytomegalovirus exposure and HLA in healthy donors. This PCR relied on a set of 60 Vbeta primers and 13 Jbeta primers. The repertoire was sequenced with immunoSEQ multiplex PCR; TCRdb's copy has only in-frame clones and lacks some. The sample shows about 100,000 clones, more than 60% of them seen only once. This receptor was taken from a woman aged 18-29 years in good health and CMV-seropositive. Sequencing was done on a sample of PBMCs.

CDR3 loop: CASSLNSGTEAFF. The CDR3 DNA reads as TGTGCCAGCAGCTTGAATTCCGGGACTGAAGCTTTCTTT. The chain uses TRBV5-4 and TRBJ1-1; D ambiguous. CDR1 and CDR2 from the germline V gene are SGHNT and YYREEE (reference sequence). The CDR3 runs 13 residues. The V gene lost 1 base and the J gene lost 5 bases, with 9 bases spanning the gap.